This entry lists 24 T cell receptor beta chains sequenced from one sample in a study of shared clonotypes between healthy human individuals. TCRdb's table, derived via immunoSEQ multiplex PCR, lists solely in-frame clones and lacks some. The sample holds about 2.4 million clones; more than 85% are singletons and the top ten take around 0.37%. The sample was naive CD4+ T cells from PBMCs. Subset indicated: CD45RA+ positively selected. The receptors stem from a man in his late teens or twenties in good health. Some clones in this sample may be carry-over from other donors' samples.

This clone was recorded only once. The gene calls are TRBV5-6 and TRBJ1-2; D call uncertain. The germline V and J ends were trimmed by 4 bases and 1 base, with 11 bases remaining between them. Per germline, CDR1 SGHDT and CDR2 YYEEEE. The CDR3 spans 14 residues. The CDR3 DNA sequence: TGTGCCAGCAGCCCTCCCGGGTATAACTATGGCTACACCTTC. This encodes CASSPPGYNYGYTF. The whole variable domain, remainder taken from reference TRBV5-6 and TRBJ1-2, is DAGVTQSPTHLIKTRGQQVTLRCSPKSGHDTVSWYQQALGQGPQFIFQYYEEEERQRGNFPDRFSGHQFPNYSSELNVNALLLGDSALYLCASSPPGYNYGYTFGSGTRLTVV.

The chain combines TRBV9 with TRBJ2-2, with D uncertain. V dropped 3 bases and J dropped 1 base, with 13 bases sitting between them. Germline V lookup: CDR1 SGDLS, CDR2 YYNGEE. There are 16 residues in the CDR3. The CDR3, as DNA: TGTGCCAGCAGCGACAGAGGTGGGCTGAACACCGGGGAGCTGTTTTTT. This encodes CASSDRGGLNTGELFF.

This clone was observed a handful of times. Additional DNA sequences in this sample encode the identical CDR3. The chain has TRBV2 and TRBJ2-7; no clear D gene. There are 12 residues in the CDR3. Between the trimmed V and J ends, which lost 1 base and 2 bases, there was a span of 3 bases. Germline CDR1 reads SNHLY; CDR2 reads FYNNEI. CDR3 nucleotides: TGTGCCAGCAGTGAAGGGCCCTACGAGCAGTACTTC. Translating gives CASSEGPYEQYF.

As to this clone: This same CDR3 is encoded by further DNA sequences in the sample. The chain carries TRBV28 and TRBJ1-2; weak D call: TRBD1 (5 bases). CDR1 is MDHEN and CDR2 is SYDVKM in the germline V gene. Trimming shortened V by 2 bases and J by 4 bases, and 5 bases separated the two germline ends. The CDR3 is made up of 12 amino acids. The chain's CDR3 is CASSLGGYGYTF. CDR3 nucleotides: TGTGCCAGCAGTTTAGGGGGCTATGGCTACACCTTC.

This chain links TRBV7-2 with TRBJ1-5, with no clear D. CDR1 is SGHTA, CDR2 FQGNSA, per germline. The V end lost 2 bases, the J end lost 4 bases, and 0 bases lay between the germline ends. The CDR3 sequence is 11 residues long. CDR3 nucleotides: TGTGCCAGCAGCTTAAATCAGCCCCAGCATTTT. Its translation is CASSLNQPQHF.

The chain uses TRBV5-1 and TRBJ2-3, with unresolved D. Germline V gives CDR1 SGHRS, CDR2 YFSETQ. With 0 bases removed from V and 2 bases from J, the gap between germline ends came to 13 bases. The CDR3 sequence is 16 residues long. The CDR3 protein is CASSLGAPPSTDTQYF. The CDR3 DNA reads TGCGCCAGCAGCTTGGGTGCACCCCCCTCCACAGATACGCAGTATTTT.

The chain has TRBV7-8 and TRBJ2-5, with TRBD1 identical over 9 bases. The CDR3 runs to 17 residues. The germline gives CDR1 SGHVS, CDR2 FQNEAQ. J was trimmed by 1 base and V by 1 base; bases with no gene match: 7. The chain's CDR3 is CASSLVPRTGVQETQYF. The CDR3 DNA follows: TGTGCCAGCAGCTTAGTACCCCGGACAGGGGTCCAAGAGACCCAGTACTTC.

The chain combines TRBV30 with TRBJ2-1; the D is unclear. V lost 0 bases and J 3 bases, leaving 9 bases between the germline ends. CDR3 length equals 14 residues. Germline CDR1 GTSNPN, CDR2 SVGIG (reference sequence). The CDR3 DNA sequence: TGTGCCTGGAGTGTGGGGATCGGCTACAATGAGCAGTTCTTC. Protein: CAWSVGIGYNEQFF.

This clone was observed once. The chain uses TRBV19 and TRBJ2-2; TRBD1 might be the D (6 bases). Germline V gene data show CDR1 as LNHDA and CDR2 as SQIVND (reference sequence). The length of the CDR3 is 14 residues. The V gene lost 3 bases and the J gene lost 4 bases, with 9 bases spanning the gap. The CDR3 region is CASSMGQPTGELFF. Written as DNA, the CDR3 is TGTGCCAGTAGTATGGGACAACCCACCGGGGAGCTGTTTTTT.

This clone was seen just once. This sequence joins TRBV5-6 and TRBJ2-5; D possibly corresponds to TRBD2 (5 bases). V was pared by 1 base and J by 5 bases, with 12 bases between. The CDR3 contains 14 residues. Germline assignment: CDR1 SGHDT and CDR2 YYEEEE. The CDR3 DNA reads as TGTGCCAGCAGCTTGAACCGGGGTCGCGAGACCCAGTACTTC. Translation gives CASSLNRGRETQYF.

CDR3 bases: TGTGCCAGCAGCCACAGCTCTGGGGCCAACGTCCTGACTTTC. This sequence encodes CASSHSSGANVLTF. J is TRBJ2-6 and V is TRBV14, with D unclear. Between the trimmed V and J ends, which lost 3 bases and 0 bases, there was a span of 3 bases. Germline lookup yields CDR1 SGHDN and CDR2 FVKESK. This CDR3 has 14 amino acids. The full variable domain, its missing parts supplied by reference TRBV14 and TRBJ2-6, is EAGVTQFPSHSVIEKGQTVTLRCDPISGHDNLYWYRRVMGKEIKFLLHFVKESKQDESGMPNNRFLAERTGGTYSTLKVQPAELEDSGVYFCASSHSSGANVLTFGAGSRLTVL.

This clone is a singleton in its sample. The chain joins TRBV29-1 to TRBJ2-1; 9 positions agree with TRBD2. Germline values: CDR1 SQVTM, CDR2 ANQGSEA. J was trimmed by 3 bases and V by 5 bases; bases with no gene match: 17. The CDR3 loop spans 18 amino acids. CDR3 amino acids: CSVFRRGGQREVYNEQFF. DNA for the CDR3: TGCAGCGTTTTCAGGAGGGGCGGTCAGCGGGAGGTCTACAATGAGCAGTTCTTC.

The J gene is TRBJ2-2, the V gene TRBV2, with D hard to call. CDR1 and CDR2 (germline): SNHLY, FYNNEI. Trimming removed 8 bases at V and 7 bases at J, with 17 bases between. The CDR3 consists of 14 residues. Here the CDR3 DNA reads TGTGCCAGCTTGAACCTGGCGCTGGGCGGGGAGCTGTTTTTT. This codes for CASLNLALGGELFF.

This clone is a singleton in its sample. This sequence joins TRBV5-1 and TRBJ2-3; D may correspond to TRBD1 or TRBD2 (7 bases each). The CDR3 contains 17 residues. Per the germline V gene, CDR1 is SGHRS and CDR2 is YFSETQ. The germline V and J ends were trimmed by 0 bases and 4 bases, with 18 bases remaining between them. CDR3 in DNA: TGCGCCAGCAGCTTGGAATTTGGGAGGGGGCTCTCAGATACGCAGTATTTT. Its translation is CASSLEFGRGLSDTQYF.

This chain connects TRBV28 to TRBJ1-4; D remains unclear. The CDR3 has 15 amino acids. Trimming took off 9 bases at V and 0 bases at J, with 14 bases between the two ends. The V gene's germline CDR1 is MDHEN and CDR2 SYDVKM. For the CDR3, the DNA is TGTGCCAGTACGACCCGAGCTGCAACTAATGAAAAACTGTTTTTT. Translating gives CASTTRAATNEKLFF.

The CDR3 DNA sequence: TGTGCCAGCAGCCGGGACCCGGCGGATGAAAAACTGTTTTTT. Amino acids: CASSRDPADEKLFF. The rearrangement links TRBV7-9 to TRBJ1-4, with a weak D call TRBD1 (5 bases). The germline CDR1 and CDR2 sequences are SEHNR and FQNEAQ (reference sequence). The ends were cut back, 5 bases at V and 6 bases at J, with 13 bases in the middle. The CDR3 extends over 14 amino acids.

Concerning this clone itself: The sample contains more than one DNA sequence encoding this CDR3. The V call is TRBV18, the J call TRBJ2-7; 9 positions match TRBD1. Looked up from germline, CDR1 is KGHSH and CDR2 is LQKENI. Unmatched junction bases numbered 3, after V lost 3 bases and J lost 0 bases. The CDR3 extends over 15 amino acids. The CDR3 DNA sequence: TGTGCCAGCTCACCTCAGACAGGGGGCTCCTACGAGCAGTACTTC. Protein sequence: CASSPQTGGSYEQYF.

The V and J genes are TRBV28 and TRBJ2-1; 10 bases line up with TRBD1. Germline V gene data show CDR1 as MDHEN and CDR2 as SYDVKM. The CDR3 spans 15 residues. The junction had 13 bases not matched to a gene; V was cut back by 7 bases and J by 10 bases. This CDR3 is CASNTPPTGGWEQFF. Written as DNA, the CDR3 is TGTGCCAGCAACACCCCCCCGACAGGGGGCTGGGAGCAGTTCTTC.

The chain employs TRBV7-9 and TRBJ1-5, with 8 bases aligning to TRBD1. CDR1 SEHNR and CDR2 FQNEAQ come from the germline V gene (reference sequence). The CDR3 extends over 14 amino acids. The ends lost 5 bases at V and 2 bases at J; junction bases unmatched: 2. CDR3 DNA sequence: TGTGCCAGCAGCCAGGGACAGGGCAATCAGCCCCAGCATTTT. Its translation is CASSQGQGNQPQHF.

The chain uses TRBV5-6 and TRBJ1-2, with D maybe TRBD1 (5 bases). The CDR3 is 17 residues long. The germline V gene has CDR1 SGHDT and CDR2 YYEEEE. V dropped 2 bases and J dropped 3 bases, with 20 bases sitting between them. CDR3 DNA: TGTGCCAGCAGCTTAGGAGGGGTTGCCATAGGGGACTATGGCTACACCTTC. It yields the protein CASSLGGVAIGDYGYTF.

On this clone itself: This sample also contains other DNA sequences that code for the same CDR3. CDR3 in DNA: TGTGCCAGCAGCGTAGCCGTGAATCAGCCCCAGCATTTT. This codes for CASSVAVNQPQHF. The V and J genes are TRBV9 and TRBJ1-5, with D unclear. Germline V gene sequence: CDR1 SGDLS, CDR2 YYNGEE. Trimming stripped 0 bases from V and 4 bases from J, with 5 bases between. The CDR3 sequence is 13 residues long.

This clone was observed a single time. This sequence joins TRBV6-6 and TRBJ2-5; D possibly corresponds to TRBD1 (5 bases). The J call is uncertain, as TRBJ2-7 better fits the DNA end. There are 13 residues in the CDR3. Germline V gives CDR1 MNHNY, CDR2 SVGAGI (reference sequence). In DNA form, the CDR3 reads TGTGCCAGCAGCCAAGACAGAGGCTACGAGCAGTACTTC. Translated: CASSQDRGYEQYF.

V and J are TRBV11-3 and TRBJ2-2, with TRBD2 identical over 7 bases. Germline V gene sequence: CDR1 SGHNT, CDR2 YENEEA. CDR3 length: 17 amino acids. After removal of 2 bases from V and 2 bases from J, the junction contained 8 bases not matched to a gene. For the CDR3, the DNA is TGTGCCAGCAGCTTATGGAGGGCTAGCGGTAACACCGGGGAGCTGTTTTTT. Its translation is CASSLWRASGNTGELFF.

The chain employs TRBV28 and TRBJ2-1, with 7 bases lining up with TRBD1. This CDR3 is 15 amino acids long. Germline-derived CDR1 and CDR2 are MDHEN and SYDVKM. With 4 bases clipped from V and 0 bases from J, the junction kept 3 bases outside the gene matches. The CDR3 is CASSSGQLSYNEQFF. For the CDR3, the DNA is TGTGCCAGCAGTTCGGGACAGCTCTCCTACAATGAGCAGTTCTTC. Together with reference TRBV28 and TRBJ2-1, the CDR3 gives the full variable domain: DVKVTQSSRYLVKRTGEKVFLECVQDMDHENMFWYRQDPGLGLRLIYFSYDVKMKEKGDIPEGYSVSREKKERFSLILESASTNQTSMYLCASSSGQLSYNEQFFGPGTRLTVL.